This TCR beta chain originates from a study of control samples from healthy donors and cancer patients. With V trimmed by 3 bases and J by 9 bases, 13 bases remained unmatched. Germline values: CDR1 KGHSH, CDR2 LQKENI. There are 17 residues in the CDR3. The method was immunoSEQ multiplex PCR; TCRdb's version includes in-frame clones alone and lacks a portion of them. Of 78,000 or so clones listed, approximately 84% are singletons. The source material was blood. The origin of this receptor is a woman aged 50 to 60 in good health. The rearrangement links TRBV18 to TRBJ2-1; TRBD2 matches at 11 bases. CDR3 sequence: CASSPTLVAGGPSEQFF. DNA for the CDR3: TGTGCCAGCTCACCGACACTTGTAGCGGGAGGGCCTAGTGAGCAGTTCTTC. Full variable domain (outside the CDR3, taken from reference TRBV18 and TRBJ2-1): NAGVMQNPRHLVRRRGQEARLRCSPMKGHSHVYWYRQLPEEGLKFMVYLQKENIIDESGMPKERFSAEFPKEGPSILRIQQVVRGDSAAYFCASSPTLVAGGPSEQFFGPGTRLTVL.